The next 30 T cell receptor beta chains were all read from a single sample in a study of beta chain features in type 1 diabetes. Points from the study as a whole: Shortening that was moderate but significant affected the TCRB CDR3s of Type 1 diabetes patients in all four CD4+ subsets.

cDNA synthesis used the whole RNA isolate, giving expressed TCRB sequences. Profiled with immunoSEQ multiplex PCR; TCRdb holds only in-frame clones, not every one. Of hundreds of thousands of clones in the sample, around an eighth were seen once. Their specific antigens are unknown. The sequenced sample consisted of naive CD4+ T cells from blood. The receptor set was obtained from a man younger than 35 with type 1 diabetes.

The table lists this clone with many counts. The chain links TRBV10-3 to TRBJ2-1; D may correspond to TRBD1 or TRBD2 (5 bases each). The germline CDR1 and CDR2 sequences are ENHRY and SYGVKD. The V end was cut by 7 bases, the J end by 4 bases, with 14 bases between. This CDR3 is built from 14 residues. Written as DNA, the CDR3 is TGTGCCATCAAGTGGGACGGACTGTACAATGAGCAGTTCTTC. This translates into CAIKWDGLYNEQFF.

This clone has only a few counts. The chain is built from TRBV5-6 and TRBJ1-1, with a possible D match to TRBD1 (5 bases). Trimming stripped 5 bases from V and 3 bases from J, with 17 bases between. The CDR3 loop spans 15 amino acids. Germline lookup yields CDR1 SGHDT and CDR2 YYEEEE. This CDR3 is CASSGVLTVDTEAFF. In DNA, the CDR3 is TGTGCCAGCAGTGGTGTCCTGACAGTCGACACTGAAGCTTTCTTT.

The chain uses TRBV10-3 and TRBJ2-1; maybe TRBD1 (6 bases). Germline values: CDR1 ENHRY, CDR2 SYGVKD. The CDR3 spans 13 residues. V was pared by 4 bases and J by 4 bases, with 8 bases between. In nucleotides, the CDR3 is TGTGCCATCAGTGCCGGACAGTACAATGAGCAGTTCTTC. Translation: CAISAGQYNEQFF.

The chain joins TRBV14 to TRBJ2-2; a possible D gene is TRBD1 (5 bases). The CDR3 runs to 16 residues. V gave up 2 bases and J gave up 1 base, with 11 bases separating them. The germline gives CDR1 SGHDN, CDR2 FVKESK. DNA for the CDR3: TGTGCCAGCAGCCAATCGCGGCAGGGGAACACCGGGGAGCTGTTTTTT. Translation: CASSQSRQGNTGELFF. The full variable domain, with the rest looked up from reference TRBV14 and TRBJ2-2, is EAGVTQFPSHSVIEKGQTVTLRCDPISGHDNLYWYRRVMGKEIKFLLHFVKESKQDESGMPNNRFLAERTGGTYSTLKVQPAELEDSGVYFCASSQSRQGNTGELFFGEGSRLTVL.

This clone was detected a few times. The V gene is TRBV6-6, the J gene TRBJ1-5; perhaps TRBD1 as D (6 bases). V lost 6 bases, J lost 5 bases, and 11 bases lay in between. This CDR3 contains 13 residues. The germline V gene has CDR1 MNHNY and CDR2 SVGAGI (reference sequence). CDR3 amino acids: CASRDSGYQPQHF. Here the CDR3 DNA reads TGTGCCAGCAGGGACAGCGGATATCAGCCCCAGCATTTT.

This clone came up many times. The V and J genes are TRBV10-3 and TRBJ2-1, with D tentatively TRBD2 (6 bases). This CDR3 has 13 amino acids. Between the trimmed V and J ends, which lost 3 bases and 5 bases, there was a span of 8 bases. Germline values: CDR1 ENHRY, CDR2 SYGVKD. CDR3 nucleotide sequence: TGTGCCATCAGTGATGGCGGGGACAATGAGCAGTTCTTC. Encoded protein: CAISDGGDNEQFF.

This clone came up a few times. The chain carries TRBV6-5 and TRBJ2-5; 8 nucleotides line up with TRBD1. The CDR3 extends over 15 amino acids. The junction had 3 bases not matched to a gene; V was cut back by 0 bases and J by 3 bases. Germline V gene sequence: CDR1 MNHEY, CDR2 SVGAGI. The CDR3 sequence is CASSYSPGGEETQYF. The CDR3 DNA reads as TGTGCCAGCAGTTACTCTCCAGGGGGCGAAGAGACCCAGTACTTC.

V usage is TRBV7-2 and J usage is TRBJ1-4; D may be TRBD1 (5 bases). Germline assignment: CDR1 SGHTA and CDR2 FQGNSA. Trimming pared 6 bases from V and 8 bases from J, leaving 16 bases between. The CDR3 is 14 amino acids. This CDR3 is CASRRGTVGEKLFF. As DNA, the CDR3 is TGTGCCAGCAGACGAGGGACCGTTGGCGAAAAACTGTTTTTT.

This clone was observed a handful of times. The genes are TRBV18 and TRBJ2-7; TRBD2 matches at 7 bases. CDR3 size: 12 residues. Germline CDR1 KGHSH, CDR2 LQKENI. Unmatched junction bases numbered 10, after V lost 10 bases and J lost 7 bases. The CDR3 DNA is TGTGCCACCTCGGGAGGAAAGGGGGAGCAGTACTTC. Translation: CATSGGKGEQYF.

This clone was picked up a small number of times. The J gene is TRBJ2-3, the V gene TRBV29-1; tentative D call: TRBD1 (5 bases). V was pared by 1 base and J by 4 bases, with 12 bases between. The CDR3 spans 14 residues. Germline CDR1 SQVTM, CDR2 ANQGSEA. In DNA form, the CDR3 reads TGCAGCGTTGAAGGCAGGGAAAAGGCAGATACGCAGTATTTT. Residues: CSVEGREKADTQYF.

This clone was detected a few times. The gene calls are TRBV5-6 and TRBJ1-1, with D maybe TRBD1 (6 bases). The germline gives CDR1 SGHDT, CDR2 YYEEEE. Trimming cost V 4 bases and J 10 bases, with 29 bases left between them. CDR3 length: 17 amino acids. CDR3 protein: CASSPGLEAGSKGGAFF. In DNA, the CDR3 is TGTGCCAGCAGCCCGGGCTTGGAGGCAGGAAGCAAAGGGGGAGCTTTCTTT.

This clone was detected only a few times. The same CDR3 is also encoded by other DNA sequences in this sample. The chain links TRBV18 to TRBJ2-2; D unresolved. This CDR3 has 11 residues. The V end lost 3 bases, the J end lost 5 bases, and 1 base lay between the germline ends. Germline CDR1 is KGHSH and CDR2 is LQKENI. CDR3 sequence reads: CASSPTGELFF. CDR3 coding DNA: TGTGCCAGCTCACCGACCGGGGAGCTGTTTTTT.

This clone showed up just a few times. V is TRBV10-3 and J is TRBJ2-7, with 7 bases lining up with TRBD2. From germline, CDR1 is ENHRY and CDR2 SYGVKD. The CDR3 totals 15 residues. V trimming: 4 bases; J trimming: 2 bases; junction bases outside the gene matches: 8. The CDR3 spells CAISGSREGPYEQYF. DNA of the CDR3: TGTGCCATCAGTGGTTCCAGGGAGGGCCCCTACGAGCAGTACTTC.

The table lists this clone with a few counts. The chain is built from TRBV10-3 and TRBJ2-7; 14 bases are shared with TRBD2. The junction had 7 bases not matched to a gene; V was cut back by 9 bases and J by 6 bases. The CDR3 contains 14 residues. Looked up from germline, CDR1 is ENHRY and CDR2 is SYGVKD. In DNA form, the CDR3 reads TGTGCCATAGGGACTAGCGGGGGATCCCCCGAGCAGTACTTC. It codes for CAIGTSGGSPEQYF.

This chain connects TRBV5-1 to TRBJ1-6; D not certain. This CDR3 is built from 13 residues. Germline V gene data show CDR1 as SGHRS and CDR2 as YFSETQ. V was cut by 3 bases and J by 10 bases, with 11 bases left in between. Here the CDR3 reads CASSSDLGSPLHF. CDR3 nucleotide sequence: TGCGCCAGCAGCTCTGACCTCGGGTCACCCCTCCACTTT.

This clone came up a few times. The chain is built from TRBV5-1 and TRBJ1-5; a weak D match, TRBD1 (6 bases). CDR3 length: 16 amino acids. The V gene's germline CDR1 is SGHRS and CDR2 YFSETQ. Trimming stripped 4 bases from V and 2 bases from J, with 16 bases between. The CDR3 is CASSEGAGQRNQPQHF. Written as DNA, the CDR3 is TGCGCCAGCAGCGAAGGGGCCGGACAGCGCAATCAGCCCCAGCATTTT. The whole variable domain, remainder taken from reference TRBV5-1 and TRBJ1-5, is KAGVTQTPRYLIKTRGQQVTLSCSPISGHRSVSWYQQTPGQGLQFLFEYFSETQRNKGNFPGRFSGRQFSNSRSEMNVSTLELGDSALYLCASSEGAGQRNQPQHFGDGTRLSIL.

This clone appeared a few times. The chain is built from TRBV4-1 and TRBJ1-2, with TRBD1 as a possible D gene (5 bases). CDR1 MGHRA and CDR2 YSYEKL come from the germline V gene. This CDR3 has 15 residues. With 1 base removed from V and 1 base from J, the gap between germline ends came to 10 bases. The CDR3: CASSQGGQVNYGYTF. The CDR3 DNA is TGCGCCAGCAGCCAAGGCGGACAAGTTAACTATGGCTACACCTTC.

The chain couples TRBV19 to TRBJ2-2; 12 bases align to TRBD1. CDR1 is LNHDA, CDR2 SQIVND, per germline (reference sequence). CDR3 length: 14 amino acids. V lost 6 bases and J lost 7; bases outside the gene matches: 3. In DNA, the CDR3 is TGTGCCAGTAGAGGGACAGGGGGCAACGGGGAGCTGTTTTTT. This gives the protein CASRGTGGNGELFF.

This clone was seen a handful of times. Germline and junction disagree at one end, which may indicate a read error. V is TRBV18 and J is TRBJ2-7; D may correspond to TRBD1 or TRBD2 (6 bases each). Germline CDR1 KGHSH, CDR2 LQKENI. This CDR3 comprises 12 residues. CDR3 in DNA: TGTGCCAGCTCACCGGCGGGACAACTGCAGAGCTTC. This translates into CASSPAGQLQSF.

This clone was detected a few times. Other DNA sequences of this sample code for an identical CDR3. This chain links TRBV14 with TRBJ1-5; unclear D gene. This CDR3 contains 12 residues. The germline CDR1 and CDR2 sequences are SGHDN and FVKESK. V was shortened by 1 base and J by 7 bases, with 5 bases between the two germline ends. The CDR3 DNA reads TGTGCCAGCAGCCAAGGTTACCAGCCCCAGCATTTT. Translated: CASSQGYQPQHF. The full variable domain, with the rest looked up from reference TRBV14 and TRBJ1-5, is EAGVTQFPSHSVIEKGQTVTLRCDPISGHDNLYWYRRVMGKEIKFLLHFVKESKQDESGMPNNRFLAERTGGTYSTLKVQPAELEDSGVYFCASSQGYQPQHFGDGTRLSIL.

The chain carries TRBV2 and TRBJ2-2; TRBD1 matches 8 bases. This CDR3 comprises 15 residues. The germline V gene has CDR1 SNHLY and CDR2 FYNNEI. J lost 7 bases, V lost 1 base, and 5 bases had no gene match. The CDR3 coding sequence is TGTGCCAGCAGTGAAGGGCGACAGGGGCACGGGGAGCTGTTTTTT. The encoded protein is CASSEGRQGHGELFF.

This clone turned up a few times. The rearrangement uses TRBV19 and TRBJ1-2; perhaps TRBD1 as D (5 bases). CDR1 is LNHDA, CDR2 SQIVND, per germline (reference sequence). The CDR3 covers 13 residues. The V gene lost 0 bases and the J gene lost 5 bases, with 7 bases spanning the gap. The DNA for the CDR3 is TGTGCCAGTAGTATAGACGAGGGGTATGGCTACACCTTC. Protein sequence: CASSIDEGYGYTF.

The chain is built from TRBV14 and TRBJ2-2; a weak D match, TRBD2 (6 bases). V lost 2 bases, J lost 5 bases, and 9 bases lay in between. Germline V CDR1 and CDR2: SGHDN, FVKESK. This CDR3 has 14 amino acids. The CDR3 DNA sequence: TGTGCCAGCAGCCAACTGACTAGAACCGGGGAGCTGTTTTTT. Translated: CASSQLTRTGELFF.

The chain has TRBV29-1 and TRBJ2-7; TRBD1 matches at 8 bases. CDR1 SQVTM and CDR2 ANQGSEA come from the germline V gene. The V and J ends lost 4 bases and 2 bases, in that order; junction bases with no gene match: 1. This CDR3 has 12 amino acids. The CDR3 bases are TGCAGCGTTGGGGGACAGGCCTACGAGCAGTACTTC. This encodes CSVGGQAYEQYF.

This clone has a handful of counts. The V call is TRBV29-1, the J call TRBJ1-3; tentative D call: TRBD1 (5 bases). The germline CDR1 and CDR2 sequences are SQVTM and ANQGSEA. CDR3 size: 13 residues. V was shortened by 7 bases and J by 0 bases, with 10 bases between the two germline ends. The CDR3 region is CSARGASGNTIYF. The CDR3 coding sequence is TGCAGCGCTCGCGGGGCCTCTGGAAACACCATATATTTT.

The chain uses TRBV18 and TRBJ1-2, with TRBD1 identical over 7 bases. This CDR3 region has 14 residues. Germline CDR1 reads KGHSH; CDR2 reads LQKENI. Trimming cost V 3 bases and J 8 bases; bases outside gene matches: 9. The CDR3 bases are TGTGCCAGCTCACCCTCACAAACAGGGGAAGGCTACACCTTC. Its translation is CASSPSQTGEGYTF.

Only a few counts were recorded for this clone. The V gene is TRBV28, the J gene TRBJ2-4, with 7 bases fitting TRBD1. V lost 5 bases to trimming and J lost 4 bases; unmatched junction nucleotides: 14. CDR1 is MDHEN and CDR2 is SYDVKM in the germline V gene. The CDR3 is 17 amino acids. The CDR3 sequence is CASSGGQLTGEKNIQYF. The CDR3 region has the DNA TGTGCCAGCAGTGGGGGACAGTTAACCGGGGAAAAAAACATTCAGTACTTC.

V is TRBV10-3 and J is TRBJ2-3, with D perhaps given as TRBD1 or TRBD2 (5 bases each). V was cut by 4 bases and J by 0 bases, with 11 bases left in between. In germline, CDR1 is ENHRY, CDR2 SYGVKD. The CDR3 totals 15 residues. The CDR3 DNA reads TGTGCCATCAGTGTTGGGGGTGCTAGCACAGATACGCAGTATTTT. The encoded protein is CAISVGGASTDTQYF.

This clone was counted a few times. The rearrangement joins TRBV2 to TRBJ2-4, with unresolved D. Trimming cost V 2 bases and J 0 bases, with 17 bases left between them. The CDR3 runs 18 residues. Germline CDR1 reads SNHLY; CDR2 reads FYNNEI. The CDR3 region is CASSERSASQLAKNIQYF. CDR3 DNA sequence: TGTGCCAGCAGTGAACGGTCAGCAAGCCAACTAGCCAAAAACATTCAGTACTTC.

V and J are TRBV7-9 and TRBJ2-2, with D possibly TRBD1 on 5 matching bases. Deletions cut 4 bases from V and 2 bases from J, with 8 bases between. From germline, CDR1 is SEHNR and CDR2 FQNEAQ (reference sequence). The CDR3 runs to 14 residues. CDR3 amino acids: CASSSQGNTGELFF. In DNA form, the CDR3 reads TGTGCCAGCAGCTCCCAGGGTAACACCGGGGAGCTGTTTTTT.